This T cell receptor beta chain was obtained from a study of response to subunit inactivated influenza vaccine. Points from the study as a whole: It was the authors' suggestion that each seasonal influenza vaccination recruits few new T cells.

This clonotype was seen only a few times. Its antigen is not known. TCRdb reanalysed the RT-PCR reads using MiXCR and keeps one entry per CDR3 protein. This table has fewer than 600,000 distinct CDR3 sequences, more than 7% appearing once. V was clipped by 5 bases and J by 0 bases, with 9 bases between them. Germline V gene data show CDR1 as SQVTM and CDR2 as ANQGSEA. The CDR3 is 13 residues long. The origin of this receptor is a man aged 50-75 years who received an inactivated influenza vaccine. The sample was PBMCs from blood, taken approximately 25 months after vaccination. The V call is TRBV29-1, the J call TRBJ2-3; the D is unclear. The chain's CDR3 is CSVIGFSTDTQYF. The CDR3 nucleotides are TGCAGCGTTATAGGGTTTAGCACAGATACGCAGTATTTT.